A selection of T cell receptor beta chains follows, all from one sample in a study of blood T cell repertoires in COVID-19. Here immunoSEQ multiplex PCR was the method, and the copy in TCRdb shows in-frame clones only, minus some. The sample lists approximately 290,000 clones, roughly 84% occurring once. Sequenced: peripheral blood. The origin of the receptors is a human donor with COVID-19, enrolled during active disease. The donor label of this sample is uncertain. The CDR3 runs from the conserved cysteine through the conserved F or W. The D gene is left open where the match is weak. Clone sizes are given selectively: once, few, many, or a class where the clone is expanded.

clone_size: -; v_call: TRBV30; j_call: TRBJ1-4; d_call: TRBD1; cdr3_aa: CAWSTIRGLGEKLFF; cdr3_nt: TGTGCCTGGAGTACAATCAGGGGGCTGGGGGAAAAACTGTTTTTT
clone_size: -; v_call: TRBV19; j_call: TRBJ2-1; d_call: TRBD1; cdr3_aa: CASSLSAGTGYHEQFF; cdr3_nt: TGTGCCAGTAGTCTCTCGGCCGGGACAGGGTACCATGAGCAGTTCTTC
clone_size: -; v_call: TRBV9; j_call: TRBJ2-3; d_call: TRBD2; cdr3_aa: CASSVGLAGADTQYF; cdr3_nt: TGTGCCAGCAGCGTAGGGCTAGCGGGAGCAGATACGCAGTATTTT
clone_size: once; v_call: TRBV6-1; j_call: TRBJ1-3; d_call: -; cdr3_aa: CASSEAYFDTIYF; cdr3_nt: TGTGCCAGCAGTGAAGCGTACTTCGACACCATATATTTT
clone_size: -; v_call: TRBV7-3; j_call: TRBJ2-7; d_call: -; cdr3_aa: CASSHQARLYEQYF; cdr3_nt: TGTGCCAGCAGCCACCAAGCGAGGCTCTACGAGCAGTACTTC
clone_size: -; v_call: TRBV28; j_call: TRBJ1-4; d_call: -; cdr3_aa: CASSSSSGVSFEKLFF; cdr3_nt: TGTGCCAGCAGTTCATCATCAGGGGTAAGCTTTGAAAAACTGTTTTTT
clone_size: -; v_call: TRBV30; j_call: TRBJ1-1; d_call: TRBD1; cdr3_aa: CAWSPLTQGGSEAFF; cdr3_nt: TGTGCCTGGAGCCCCCTTACACAGGGGGGATCTGAAGCTTTCTTT
clone_size: few; v_call: TRBV5-1; j_call: TRBJ1-1; d_call: TRBD1; cdr3_aa: CASRTGSNTEAFF; cdr3_nt: TGCGCCAGCCGGACAGGGAGCAACACTGAAGCTTTCTTT
clone_size: -; v_call: TRBV2; j_call: TRBJ1-6; d_call: -; cdr3_aa: CASSEVGGRNSPLHF; cdr3_nt: TGTGCCAGCAGTGAAGTAGGAGGGCGCAATTCACCCCTCCACTTT
clone_size: -; v_call: TRBV24-1; j_call: TRBJ1-5; d_call: -; cdr3_aa: CATSEPGDNQPQHF; cdr3_nt: TGTGCCACCAGTGAACCAGGTGACAATCAGCCCCAGCATTTT
clone_size: once; v_call: TRBV19; j_call: TRBJ2-7; d_call: -; cdr3_aa: CASSGAVRTPPYEQYF; cdr3_nt: TGTGCCAGTAGTGGGGCCGTGAGGACCCCCCCCTACGAGCAGTACTTC
clone_size: -; v_call: TRBV7-6; j_call: TRBJ1-3; d_call: TRBD1; cdr3_aa: CASSPHRGENSGNTIYF; cdr3_nt: TGTGCCAGCAGCCCTCACAGGGGGGAGAATTCTGGAAACACCATATATTTT
clone_size: -; v_call: TRBV5-1; j_call: TRBJ1-2; d_call: -; cdr3_aa: CASSPYRTDGYTF; cdr3_nt: TGCGCCAGCAGCCCGTACAGGACGGATGGCTACACCTTC
clone_size: -; v_call: TRBV28; j_call: TRBJ2-6; d_call: -; cdr3_aa: CASRGGGRTGANVLTF; cdr3_nt: TGTGCCAGCAGGGGAGGAGGGAGGACTGGGGCCAACGTCCTGACTTTC
clone_size: -; v_call: TRBV7-8; j_call: TRBJ1-2; d_call: -; cdr3_aa: CASSLESDSYYGYTF; cdr3_nt: TGTGCCAGCAGCTTAGAGAGCGACAGCTACTATGGCTACACCTTC
clone_size: -; v_call: TRBV6-5; j_call: TRBJ1-5; d_call: -; cdr3_aa: CASSYTVVEPQHF; cdr3_nt: TGTGCCAGCAGTTACACTGTGGTGGAGCCCCAGCATTTT
clone_size: once; v_call: TRBV12-3/TRBV12-4; j_call: TRBJ2-7; d_call: TRBD1; cdr3_aa: CASSFRQGEQYF; cdr3_nt: TGTGCCAGCAGTTTCCGACAGGGGGAGCAGTACTTC
clone_size: -; v_call: TRBV28; j_call: TRBJ1-1; d_call: TRBD1; cdr3_aa: CASSLDRANTEAFF; cdr3_nt: TGTGCCAGCAGTTTAGACAGGGCGAACACTGAAGCTTTCTTT
clone_size: -; v_call: TRBV7-2; j_call: TRBJ1-3; d_call: TRBD1; cdr3_aa: CASSFLGTGDLPNTIYF; cdr3_nt: TGTGCCAGCAGCTTCCTCGGGACAGGGGACCTTCCAAACACCATATATTTT
clone_size: -; v_call: TRBV6-5; j_call: TRBJ1-5; d_call: TRBD1; cdr3_aa: CASRATGGYQPQHF; cdr3_nt: TGTGCCAGCAGAGCTACAGGGGGCTATCAGCCCCAGCATTTT
clone_size: once; v_call: TRBV5-1; j_call: TRBJ2-5; d_call: TRBD1; cdr3_aa: CASSFQGEETQYF; cdr3_nt: TGCGCCAGCAGCTTCCAGGGGGAAGAGACCCAGTACTTC
clone_size: -; v_call: TRBV5-1; j_call: TRBJ1-6; d_call: TRBD1; cdr3_aa: CASSLGRGLDSPLHF; cdr3_nt: TGCGCCAGCAGCTTGGGTAGGGGGCTCGATTCACCCCTCCACTTT
clone_size: -; v_call: TRBV29-1; j_call: TRBJ2-3; d_call: TRBD1; cdr3_aa: CSVDRGRPDTQYF; cdr3_nt: TGCAGCGTTGACAGGGGGCGACCCGATACGCAGTATTTT
clone_size: -; v_call: TRBV6-5; j_call: TRBJ2-1; d_call: TRBD2; cdr3_aa: CASAPLPRREGEQFF; cdr3_nt: TGTGCCAGCGCCCCCCTCCCCCGAAGGGAGGGTGAGCAGTTCTTC
clone_size: -; v_call: TRBV19; j_call: TRBJ2-5; d_call: TRBD2; cdr3_aa: CASSDTSDQETQYF; cdr3_nt: TGTGCCAGTAGTGACACTAGCGACCAAGAGACCCAGTACTTC
clone_size: -; v_call: TRBV4-1; j_call: TRBJ2-7; d_call: TRBD1; cdr3_aa: CASRVGIPGQGFYEQYF; cdr3_nt: TGCGCCAGCAGGGTTGGAATACCGGGACAGGGTTTCTACGAGCAGTACTTC
clone_size: -; v_call: TRBV14; j_call: TRBJ1-2; d_call: -; cdr3_aa: CASSQDPPYGYTF; cdr3_nt: TGTGCCAGCAGCCAAGATCCCCCGTATGGCTACACCTTC
clone_size: -; v_call: TRBV3-1/TRBV3-2; j_call: TRBJ2-1; d_call: -; cdr3_aa: CASGPGRGHSYNEQFF; cdr3_nt: TGTGCCAGCGGTCCAGGTCGAGGACACTCCTACAATGAGCAGTTCTTC
clone_size: -; v_call: TRBV19; j_call: TRBJ1-5; d_call: -; cdr3_aa: CASSIGLIQPQHF; cdr3_nt: TGTGCCAGTAGTATTGGACTAATTCAGCCCCAGCATTTT
clone_size: -; v_call: TRBV11-3; j_call: TRBJ2-1; d_call: TRBD2; cdr3_aa: CASSPSGNNEQFF; cdr3_nt: TGTGCCAGCAGCCCTAGCGGAAACAATGAGCAGTTCTTC
clone_size: -; v_call: TRBV10-3; j_call: TRBJ2-1; d_call: -; cdr3_aa: CAISELPDNEQFF; cdr3_nt: TGTGCCATCAGTGAACTACCAGACAATGAGCAGTTCTTC
clone_size: -; v_call: TRBV7-9; j_call: TRBJ2-1; d_call: TRBD2; cdr3_aa: CASSSPPGLARHEQFF; cdr3_nt: TGTGCCAGCAGCTCGCCTCCGGGACTAGCGAGGCATGAGCAGTTCTTC
clone_size: -; v_call: TRBV19; j_call: TRBJ1-1; d_call: -; cdr3_aa: CASSTPSSGNTEAFF; cdr3_nt: TGTGCCAGTAGTACCCCCTCCTCGGGGAACACTGAAGCTTTCTTT
clone_size: -; v_call: TRBV2; j_call: TRBJ1-5; d_call: TRBD1; cdr3_aa: CASSLTGGQPQHF; cdr3_nt: TGTGCCAGCAGTTTGACAGGGGGTCAGCCCCAGCATTTT
clone_size: -; v_call: TRBV2; j_call: TRBJ1-6; d_call: -; cdr3_aa: CASSLRRTESNSPLHF; cdr3_nt: TGTGCCAGCAGCCTCCGACGGACAGAATCTAATTCACCCCTCCACTTT
clone_size: -; v_call: TRBV2; j_call: TRBJ2-1; d_call: TRBD1; cdr3_aa: CASSVRGNYNEQFF; cdr3_nt: TGTGCCAGCAGTGTCAGGGGGAATTACAATGAGCAGTTCTTC
clone_size: -; v_call: TRBV29-1; j_call: TRBJ2-1; d_call: -; cdr3_aa: CSVEGPGSEQFF; cdr3_nt: TGCAGCGTAGAAGGGCCGGGGAGTGAGCAGTTCTTC
clone_size: -; v_call: TRBV7-9; j_call: TRBJ1-2; d_call: -; cdr3_aa: CASSSTGIHFYGYTF; cdr3_nt: TGTGCCAGCAGCTCGACCGGGATCCACTTTTATGGCTACACCTTC
clone_size: -; v_call: TRBV5-6; j_call: TRBJ1-1; d_call: -; cdr3_aa: CASSALSWAVEAFF; cdr3_nt: TGTGCCAGCAGCGCCCTAAGTTGGGCCGTGGAAGCTTTCTTT
clone_size: -; v_call: TRBV5-1; j_call: TRBJ2-7; d_call: -; cdr3_aa: CASSLVSPSEQYF; cdr3_nt: TGCGCCAGCAGCTTGGTTTCGCCGAGCGAGCAGTACTTC
clone_size: -; v_call: TRBV5-1; j_call: TRBJ1-1; d_call: -; cdr3_aa: CASSLDVQKMNTEAFF; cdr3_nt: TGCGCCAGCAGCTTGGATGTACAGAAAATGAACACTGAAGCTTTCTTT
clone_size: -; v_call: TRBV19; j_call: TRBJ2-1; d_call: TRBD2; cdr3_aa: CASSRSGGGSSYNEQFF; cdr3_nt: TGTGCCAGTAGTAGAAGCGGGGGAGGTTCCTCCTACAATGAGCAGTTCTTC
clone_size: once; v_call: TRBV5-1; j_call: TRBJ2-3; d_call: -; cdr3_aa: CASSLGESRDTQYF; cdr3_nt: TGCGCCAGCAGCCTGGGAGAGTCGAGGGATACGCAGTATTTT
clone_size: -; v_call: TRBV6-5; j_call: TRBJ2-1; d_call: TRBD2; cdr3_aa: CASSRREGQDNEQFF; cdr3_nt: TGTGCCAGCAGTCGTCGGGAGGGCCAGGACAATGAGCAGTTCTTC
clone_size: once; v_call: TRBV5-1; j_call: TRBJ2-2; d_call: -; cdr3_aa: CASSLDGPRGPPSGGELFF; cdr3_nt: TGCGCCAGCAGCTTGGACGGACCGCGCGGGCCCCCGTCGGGCGGGGAGCTGTTTTTT
clone_size: -; v_call: TRBV7-9; j_call: TRBJ2-3; d_call: TRBD2; cdr3_aa: CASSVAGRGTDTQYF; cdr3_nt: TGTGCCAGCAGCGTAGCGGGGAGGGGGACAGATACGCAGTATTTT
clone_size: -; v_call: TRBV7-2; j_call: TRBJ2-1; d_call: TRBD2; cdr3_aa: CASSPLAGHNEQFF; cdr3_nt: TGTGCCAGCAGCCCCCTAGCGGGACACAATGAGCAGTTCTTC
clone_size: -; v_call: TRBV5-1; j_call: TRBJ1-2; d_call: TRBD1; cdr3_aa: CASSSQGANYGYTF; cdr3_nt: TGCGCCAGCAGCTCACAGGGGGCTAACTATGGCTACACCTTC
clone_size: once; v_call: TRBV11-2; j_call: TRBJ2-7; d_call: TRBD2; cdr3_aa: CASSESSGGYEQYF; cdr3_nt: TGTGCCAGCAGCGAGTCAAGCGGGGGGTACGAGCAGTACTTC
clone_size: -; v_call: TRBV14; j_call: TRBJ1-3; d_call: -; cdr3_aa: CASSQRQVGNTIYF; cdr3_nt: TGTGCCAGCAGCCAACGACAAGTCGGAAACACCATATATTTT
clone_size: once; v_call: TRBV7-3; j_call: TRBJ2-2; d_call: TRBD1; cdr3_aa: CASSTYTGDTGELFF; cdr3_nt: TGTGCCAGCAGCACCTATACAGGGGACACCGGGGAGCTGTTTTTT
clone_size: -; v_call: TRBV7-3; j_call: TRBJ1-2; d_call: TRBD1; cdr3_aa: CASSLTTGVYGYTF; cdr3_nt: TGTGCCAGCAGCCTAACGACAGGGGTCTATGGCTACACCTTC
clone_size: -; v_call: TRBV7-3; j_call: TRBJ1-2; d_call: TRBD1; cdr3_aa: CASSLHPMGTGGAGGYTF; cdr3_nt: TGTGCCAGCAGCTTACATCCTATGGGGACAGGGGGCGCGGGAGGCTACACCTTC
clone_size: -; v_call: TRBV6-5; j_call: TRBJ1-3; d_call: -; cdr3_aa: CASSSRGDSSGNTIYF; cdr3_nt: TGTGCCAGCAGTTCCCGGGGTGATAGCTCTGGAAACACCATATATTTT
clone_size: -; v_call: TRBV27; j_call: TRBJ2-7; d_call: TRBD1; cdr3_aa: CASSQTGSSYEQYF; cdr3_nt: TGTGCCAGCAGTCAGACAGGGAGCTCCTACGAGCAGTACTTC
clone_size: -; v_call: TRBV2; j_call: TRBJ1-5; d_call: TRBD1; cdr3_aa: CASSLTGQGLGPQHF; cdr3_nt: TGTGCCAGCAGTCTAACGGGACAGGGATTAGGGCCCCAGCATTTT
clone_size: -; v_call: TRBV5-5; j_call: TRBJ2-3; d_call: -; cdr3_aa: CASSLNRVEDTQYF; cdr3_nt: TGTGCCAGCAGCTTGAACAGGGTGGAAGATACGCAGTATTTT
clone_size: -; v_call: TRBV19; j_call: TRBJ2-5; d_call: TRBD2; cdr3_aa: CASSTRAGEETQYF; cdr3_nt: TGTGCCAGTAGTACACGAGCGGGAGAAGAGACCCAGTACTTC
clone_size: -; v_call: TRBV29-1; j_call: TRBJ2-3; d_call: TRBD2; cdr3_aa: CSVEESGGSDTQYF; cdr3_nt: TGCAGCGTTGAAGAAAGTGGCGGGAGCGATACGCAGTATTTT
clone_size: -; v_call: TRBV27; j_call: TRBJ1-1; d_call: -; cdr3_aa: CASSGAPMNTEAFF; cdr3_nt: TGTGCCAGCAGTGGGGCACCGATGAACACTGAAGCTTTCTTT